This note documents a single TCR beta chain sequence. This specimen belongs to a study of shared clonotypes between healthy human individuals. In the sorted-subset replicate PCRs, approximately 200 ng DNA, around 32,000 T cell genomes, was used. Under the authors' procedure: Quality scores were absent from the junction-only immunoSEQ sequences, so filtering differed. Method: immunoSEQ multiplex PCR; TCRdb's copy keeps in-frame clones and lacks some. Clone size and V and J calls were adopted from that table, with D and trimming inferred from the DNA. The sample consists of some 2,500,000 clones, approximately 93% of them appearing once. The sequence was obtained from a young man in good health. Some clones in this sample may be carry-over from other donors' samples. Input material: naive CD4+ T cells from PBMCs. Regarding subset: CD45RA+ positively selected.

The CDR3 DNA is TGTGCCAGCAGTGAATTAGGGCAGCGAAACACCATATATTTT. Encoded protein: CASSELGQRNTIYF. The chain carries TRBV25-1 and TRBJ1-3; unclear D gene. Germline V lookup: CDR1 MGHDK, CDR2 SYGVNS. The CDR3 runs 14 residues. Trimming took off 1 base at V and 5 bases at J, with 9 bases between the two ends.